This TCR beta chain comes out of a study of post-analysis software for immune sequencing data. Study-level findings and limits: Controls showed lower frequencies than patients for a few TRBV segments, and TRBV5-6, TRBV5-1 and TRBV20-1 were among these. Significantly lower normalized Chao1 diversity was found in patients with multiple sclerosis relative to controls. With F measure, samples from one preparation batch clustered together strongly.

V was pared by 1 base and J by 5 bases, with 5 bases between. CDR3 length: 13 amino acids. Germline CDR1 MNHEY, CDR2 SVGEGT. This clonotype was seen a few times. Its matching antigen is unknown. Unique molecular identifiers featured in each of the TCR beta cDNA libraries. The source material, 1 to 10 million T cells, gave rise to 500,000 or so cDNA molecules. MiXCR, applied by TCRdb to the PCR reads, yields one record per CDR3 protein. This sample has around 260,000 distinct CDR3 sequences, with 30% to 45% found just once. V usage is TRBV6-2 or TRBV6-3 and J usage is TRBJ2-2; the D is unclear. This sequence was found in a girl aged 5-17 years with multiple sclerosis. The sequencing sample was made of blood. CDR3 region: CASSYLVTGELFF. CDR3 DNA sequence: TGTGCCAGCAGTTACTTAGTGACCGGGGAGCTGTTTTTT.